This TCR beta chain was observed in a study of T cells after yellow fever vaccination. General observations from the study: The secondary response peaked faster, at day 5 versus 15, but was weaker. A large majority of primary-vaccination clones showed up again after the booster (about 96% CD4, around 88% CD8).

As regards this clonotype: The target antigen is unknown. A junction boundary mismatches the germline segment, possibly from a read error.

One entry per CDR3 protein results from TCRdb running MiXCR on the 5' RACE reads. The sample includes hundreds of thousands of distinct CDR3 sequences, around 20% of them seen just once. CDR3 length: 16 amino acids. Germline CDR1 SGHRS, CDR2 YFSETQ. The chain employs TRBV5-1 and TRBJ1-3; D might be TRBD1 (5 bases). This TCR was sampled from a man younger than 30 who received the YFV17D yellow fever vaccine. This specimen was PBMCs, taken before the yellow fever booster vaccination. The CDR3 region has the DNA TGCGCCAGCAGCACCGAACGGGGGATCTCTGGAAACACCGTATATTTT. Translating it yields CASSTERGISGNTVYF. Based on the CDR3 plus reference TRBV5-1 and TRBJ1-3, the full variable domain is KAGVTQTPRYLIKTRGQQVTLSCSPISGHRSVSWYQQTPGQGLQFLFEYFSETQRNKGNFPGRFSGRQFSNSRSEMNVSTLELGDSALYLCASSTERGISGNTVYFGEGSWLTVV.